The rows below give T cell receptor beta chains drawn from one sample of a study of cytomegalovirus exposure and HLA in healthy donors. Method: immunoSEQ multiplex PCR; TCRdb's copy keeps in-frame clones and lacks some. The table records approximately 160,000 clones, about 82% of them present only once. Material for sequencing was PBMCs. These receptors were obtained from a woman aged 50 to 60 in good health and CMV-seropositive. The CDR3 runs from the conserved cysteine through the conserved F or W. The D gene is left open where the match is weak. A clone size is listed for some rows: how often the clone was seen (once, few, many), or a class if it is expanded.

TRBJ1-1,-,-,TRBV27,CASTGTLNTEAFF,TGTGCCAGCACCGGGACATTGAACACTGAAGCTTTCTTT
TRBJ2-7,TRBD1,-,TRBV6-6,CASSYGTGRYEQYF,TGTGCCAGCAGTTACGGGACAGGGAGGTACGAGCAGTACTTC
TRBJ1-1,-,once,TRBV14,CASSRQRNTEAFF,TGTGCCAGCAGCAGACAGAGGAACACTGAAGCTTTCTTT
TRBJ2-4,-,-,TRBV7-2,CASSFPPPGVNIQYF,TGTGCCAGCAGCTTTCCCCCTCCCGGGGTAAACATTCAGTACTTC
TRBJ1-1,TRBD1,-,TRBV18,CASSPDRGEAFF,TGTGCCAGCTCCCCGGACAGGGGAGAAGCTTTCTTT
TRBJ2-7,-,-,TRBV19,CASSPNPGVGTGYEQYF,TGTGCCAGTAGCCCCAACCCAGGTGTTGGCACAGGCTACGAGCAGTACTTC
TRBJ1-1,TRBD1,-,TRBV18,CASSPLGKDRGGAFF,TGTGCCAGCTCACCCCTCGGCAAGGACAGGGGGGGAGCTTTCTTT
TRBJ1-4,-,-,TRBV5-6,CASSLRQSFNEKLFF,TGTGCCAGCAGCTTAAGACAGAGCTTTAATGAAAAACTGTTTTTT
TRBJ1-1,-,-,TRBV15,CATSSQGNTEAFF,TGTGCCACCAGCTCACAGGGTAACACTGAAGCTTTCTTT
TRBJ1-4,TRBD1,-,TRBV7-2,CASSPGQGASNEKLFF,TGTGCCAGCAGCCCCGGACAGGGGGCTTCTAATGAAAAACTGTTTTTT
TRBJ1-1,-,-,TRBV6-5,CASSYEGLNTEAFF,TGTGCCAGCAGTTACGAGGGCTTGAACACTGAAGCTTTCTTT
TRBJ2-3,TRBD2,-,TRBV19,CASSYLAGVDTQYF,TGTGCCAGTAGTTATTTGGCGGGAGTAGATACGCAGTATTTT
TRBJ2-3,-,-,TRBV7-9,CASSWGDDTQYF,TGTGCCAGCAGCTGGGGGGACGATACGCAGTATTTT
TRBJ1-2,-,-,TRBV7-2,CASSSFGGDGYTF,TGTGCCAGCAGCTCCTTCGGGGGGGATGGCTACACCTTC
TRBJ2-1,TRBD1,-,TRBV7-3,CASSLRRGTAQRNEQFF,TGTGCCAGCAGCCTCAGGCGTGGGACAGCGCAACGCAATGAGCAGTTCTTC
TRBJ2-1,TRBD2,-,TRBV7-3,CASSSLAGVNEQFF,TGTGCCAGCAGTTCACTAGCGGGAGTCAATGAGCAGTTCTTC
TRBJ1-1,TRBD1,-,TRBV7-2,CASSLGQGASGTEAFF,TGTGCCAGCAGCTTAGGACAGGGGGCGTCTGGAACTGAAGCTTTCTTT
TRBJ2-1,-,few,TRBV27,CASSFTGIYNEQFF,TGTGCCAGCAGTTTTACGGGAATCTACAATGAGCAGTTCTTC
TRBJ2-5,-,-,TRBV9,CASSRRSGRTQETQYF,TGTGCCAGCAGTCGGAGGTCGGGCAGGACCCAAGAGACCCAGTACTTC
TRBJ1-2,TRBD1,-,TRBV4-2,CASSTRQGNYGYTF,TGTGCCAGCAGCACCAGACAGGGAAACTATGGCTACACCTTC
TRBJ2-7,-,-,TRBV18,CASSPTSSYEQYF,TGTGCCAGCTCACCTACAAGCTCCTACGAGCAGTACTTC
TRBJ1-4,-,-,TRBV27,CASSPPLRGEKLFF,TGTGCCAGCAGTCCCCCCTTGAGAGGGGAAAAACTGTTTTTT
TRBJ2-3,-,-,TRBV4-2,CASSQDRATDTQYF,TGTGCCAGCAGCCAAGACAGGGCGACAGATACGCAGTATTTT
TRBJ1-4,-,-,TRBV5-5,CASSPQGTNEKLFF,TGTGCCAGCAGCCCACAGGGAACTAATGAAAAACTGTTTTTT
TRBJ1-4,-,-,TRBV9,CASSHRDRGDEKLFF,TGTGCCAGCAGCCACAGGGACCGGGGCGATGAAAAACTGTTTTTT
TRBJ2-5,-,-,TRBV12-5,CASGLSGETQYF,TGTGCTAGTGGCTTGTCGGGGGAGACCCAGTACTTC
TRBJ2-5,TRBD2,-,TRBV7-3,CASSSKGLAGGVEETQYF,TGTGCCAGCAGCTCCAAGGGGCTAGCGGGAGGAGTAGAAGAGACCCAGTACTTC
TRBJ1-6,-,few,TRBV5-6,CASSLRGGNSPLHF,TGTGCCAGCAGCTTGAGGGGGGGAAATTCACCCCTCCACTTT
TRBJ1-2,-,few,TRBV5-1,CASRGEDYGYTF,TGCGCCAGCAGGGGGGAGGACTATGGCTACACCTTC
TRBJ2-3,TRBD2,-,TRBV5-4,CASSLVMTSGGRVNTQYF,TGTGCCAGCAGCTTGGTCATGACTAGCGGGGGGCGGGTGAATACGCAGTATTTT
TRBJ1-6,-,-,TRBV5-4,CASSLEHREDSPLHF,TGTGCCAGCAGCTTGGAGCACAGGGAAGACTCACCCCTCCACTTT
TRBJ1-2,TRBD1,-,TRBV7-2,CASRHYRGSNYGYTF,TGTGCCAGCAGGCATTACAGGGGCTCGAACTATGGCTACACCTTC
TRBJ2-7,TRBD2,-,TRBV11-2,CASSLERLAGEQYF,TGTGCCAGCAGCTTAGAGCGGCTAGCGGGGGAGCAGTACTTC
TRBJ1-5,TRBD1,-,TRBV19,CASGQGNNQPQHF,TGTGCCAGTGGACAGGGCAACAATCAGCCCCAGCATTTT
TRBJ1-2,-,-,TRBV6-5,CASSYSSVAHYGYTF,TGTGCCAGCAGTTACTCGAGTGTAGCCCACTATGGCTACACCTTC
TRBJ2-7,-,-,TRBV27,CASSLTEAYEQYF,TGTGCCAGCAGTTTAACAGAAGCCTACGAGCAGTACTTC
TRBJ1-1,-,-,TRBV5-1,CASSRDGTNTEAFF,TGCGCCAGCAGCCGAGACGGGACAAATACTGAGGCTTTCTTT
TRBJ1-5,-,few,TRBV18,CASSPRAGTSNQPQHF,TGTGCCAGCTCACCACGGGCCGGGACAAGCAATCAGCCCCAGCATTTT
TRBJ2-7,TRBD1,-,TRBV5-1,CASSARTGGGSYEQYF,TGCGCCAGCAGCGCCCGGACAGGGGGAGGTTCCTACGAGCAGTACTTC
TRBJ2-1,-,few,TRBV7-2,CASSAGGYRGNEQFF,TGTGCCAGCAGCGCCGGGGGTTATCGGGGCAATGAGCAGTTCTTC
TRBJ2-1,TRBD2,-,TRBV27,CASSTARFREGSSYNEQFF,TGTGCCAGCAGTACAGCGAGGTTCCGGGAGGGGAGCTCCTACAATGAGCAGTTCTTC
TRBJ1-2,TRBD1,-,TRBV7-9,CASSSGQVLIYGYTF,TGTGCCAGCAGCTCGGGACAGGTTTTGATCTATGGCTACACCTTC
TRBJ1-5,-,-,TRBV12-5,CASGLRTRGAWNQPQHF,TGTGCTAGTGGTTTAAGAACCCGGGGGGCATGGAATCAGCCCCAGCATTTT
TRBJ2-5,-,few,TRBV5-6,CASSSVDTETQYF,TGTGCCAGCAGCTCGGTAGATACGGAGACCCAGTACTTC
TRBJ2-1,TRBD1,-,TRBV6-5,CASSYGNRGSYNEQFF,TGTGCCAGCAGTTACGGAAACAGGGGCTCCTACAATGAGCAGTTCTTC
TRBJ2-3,TRBD2,-,TRBV19,CASSRTSGRARTDTQYF,TGTGCCAGTAGTAGGACTAGCGGGAGGGCCCGGACAGATACGCAGTATTTT
TRBJ1-5,TRBD1,-,TRBV5-6,CASSASDRGYQPQHF,TGTGCCAGCAGCGCCTCCGACAGGGGTTATCAGCCCCAGCATTTT
TRBJ1-3,TRBD1,-,TRBV6-6,CASRQGRFSGNTIYF,TGTGCCAGCCGACAGGGCCGTTTCTCTGGAAACACCATATATTTT
TRBJ2-1,-,-,TRBV7-8,CASSFVVGDNEQFF,TGTGCCAGCAGCTTCGTAGTAGGGGACAATGAGCAGTTCTTC
TRBJ2-5,-,-,TRBV18,CASSLAGGQETQYF,TGTGCCAGCTCACTAGCCGGGGGTCAGGAGACCCAGTACTTC
TRBJ1-1,TRBD1,-,TRBV7-8,CASSLLQGAGTEAFF,TGTGCCAGCAGCCTACTCCAGGGGGCGGGGACTGAAGCTTTCTTT
TRBJ2-7,-,-,TRBV15,CATSRDSEGFYEQYF,TGTGCCACCAGCAGAGATTCAGAGGGTTTCTACGAGCAGTACTTC
TRBJ1-2,-,-,TRBV7-9,CASSFRSSYYGYTF,TGTGCCAGCAGCTTTCGGTCGTCTTACTATGGCTACACCTTC
TRBJ2-3,TRBD2,once,TRBV28,CASIRSGRAPTDTQYF,TGTGCCAGCATTCGTAGCGGGAGGGCCCCCACAGATACGCAGTATTTT